One sample yielded the 18 T cell receptor beta chains listed below, sequenced in a study of T cell responses to AZD1222 COVID-19 vaccine. Data came from immunoSEQ multiplex PCR; TCRdb stores just in-frame clones and leaves some out. Seen here are roughly 140,000 clones, around 88% observed once, and the top ten hold around 15%. This specimen consisted of peripheral blood, obtained on day 0 of AZD1222 vaccination. The receptors derive from an adult in good health.

The chain carries TRBV28 and TRBJ1-6, with 7 bases aligning to TRBD1. The CDR3 contains 19 residues. Germline CDR1 and CDR2: MDHEN and SYDVKM. Germline trimming cut 8 bases from V and 6 bases from J; bases unmatched to any gene: 22. The CDR3 loop is CASATPSLQGSFGNSPLHF. The CDR3 DNA is TGTGCCAGCGCGACCCCGTCCCTACAGGGGAGTTTCGGTAATTCACCCCTCCACTTT.

The chain joins TRBV5-1 to TRBJ1-6, with unresolved D. The CDR3 has 16 amino acids. The ends were cut back, 4 bases at V and 0 bases at J, with 11 bases in the middle. CDR1 and CDR2 (germline): SGHRS, YFSETQ. DNA of the CDR3: TGCGCCAGCAGCCCCAATACCCTCTCCTATAATTCACCCCTCCACTTT. This translates into CASSPNTLSYNSPLHF.

This clone has only one observation. The chain joins TRBV28 to TRBJ1-2, with TRBD1 as a possible D gene (6 bases). Looked up from germline, CDR1 is MDHEN and CDR2 is SYDVKM. Deletions cut 4 bases from V and 1 base from J, with 16 bases between. The CDR3 length is 16 residues. The CDR3 loop reads CASSSPGAGVNYGYTF. The CDR3 nucleotides read TGTGCCAGCAGTTCCCCAGGGGCAGGGGTTAACTATGGCTACACCTTC.

The V call is TRBV6-2 or TRBV6-3, the J call TRBJ1-5; D perhaps matches TRBD1 (6 bases). Looked up from germline, CDR1 is MNHEY and CDR2 is SVGEGT. CDR3 length equals 13 residues. Trimming cost V 5 bases and J 5 bases, with 10 bases left between them. CDR3 DNA: TGTGCCAGCAGTAGAAACAGGGATCAGCCCCAGCATTTT. It is translated as CASSRNRDQPQHF.

The genes are TRBV7-2 and TRBJ1-2, with 7 bases matching TRBD1. The germline CDR1 and CDR2 sequences are SGHTA and FQGNSA. V was pared by 6 bases and J by 6 bases, with 13 bases of the junction left unmatched. CDR3 length: 15 amino acids. The CDR3: CASRRRQGGEDGYTF. In DNA, the CDR3 is TGTGCCAGCAGGCGTAGACAGGGAGGGGAAGATGGCTACACCTTC.

V is TRBV5-4 and J is TRBJ2-7, with TRBD1 identical over 7 bases. The CDR3 spans 14 residues. In germline, CDR1 is SGHNT, CDR2 YYREEE (reference sequence). J lost 3 bases, V lost 3 bases, and 6 bases had no gene match. CDR3 coding DNA: TGTGCCAGCAGCTCCTACAGGGGTGACTACGAGCAGTACTTC. Translating it yields CASSSYRGDYEQYF.

The V call is TRBV30, the J call TRBJ1-5; D remains unclear. The CDR3 totals 16 residues. Germline CDR1 and CDR2: GTSNPN and SVGIG (reference sequence). Between the trimmed V and J ends, which lost 0 bases and 1 base, there was a span of 13 bases. The CDR3 here is CAWSVTAVWSNQPQHF. In DNA, the CDR3 is TGTGCCTGGAGTGTAACAGCGGTTTGGAGCAATCAGCCCCAGCATTTT.

This clone was seen only once. The J gene is TRBJ1-5, the V gene TRBV2; D perhaps matches TRBD1 (6 bases). CDR3 length: 13 amino acids. Germline V gene sequence: CDR1 SNHLY, CDR2 FYNNEI. The V and J ends lost 7 bases and 4 bases respectively, with 11 bases between them. CDR3 sequence reads: CASTSQGNQPQHF. The CDR3 coding sequence is TGTGCCAGCACCTCACAGGGAAATCAGCCCCAGCATTTT.

The chain couples TRBV10-3 to TRBJ1-5; D might be TRBD1 (5 bases). The CDR3 runs 14 residues. The germline V gene has CDR1 ENHRY and CDR2 SYGVKD. V lost 3 bases and J lost 5, with 11 bases in between. CDR3: CAISDRVLDQPQHF. In DNA, the CDR3 is TGTGCCATCAGTGACAGGGTCCTCGATCAGCCCCAGCATTTT.

Notes on this clone: A read error may produce the germline difference seen at one junction end. J is TRBJ1-1 and V is TRBV5-1; the D is unclear. The length of the CDR3 is 16 residues. Germline CDR1 SGHRS, CDR2 YFSETQ. The CDR3 is CASSLGEGPRVTEAFF. The CDR3 nucleotides are TGCGCCAGCAGTTTGGGAGAGGGTCCGCGTGTGACTGAAGCTTTCTTT. Using reference TRBV5-1 and TRBJ1-1 for the parts outside the CDR3, the full variable domain is KAGVTQTPRYLIKTRGQQVTLSCSPISGHRSVSWYQQTPGQGLQFLFEYFSETQRNKGNFPGRFSGRQFSNSRSEMNVSTLELGDSALYLCASSLGEGPRVTEAFFGQGTRLTVV.

The gene calls are TRBV11-2 and TRBJ2-3; D is unresolved. The germline gives CDR1 SGHAT, CDR2 FQNNGV. Trimming pared 4 bases from V and 11 bases from J, leaving 13 bases between. CDR3 length: 12 amino acids. The CDR3 spells CASSSPNERQYF. CDR3 sequence (DNA): TGTGCCAGCAGCTCCCCCAATGAGAGGCAGTATTTT.

This clone was counted a single time. This chain's CDR3 is CAVRDGLSGANVLTF. The CDR3 DNA reads TGTGCCGTCCGGGACGGACTATCTGGGGCCAACGTCCTGACTTTC. The chain recombines TRBV10-3 with TRBJ2-6, with D perhaps matching TRBD2 (6 bases). CDR1 ENHRY and CDR2 SYGVKD come from the germline V gene. The ends were cut back, 11 bases at V and 1 base at J, with 15 bases in the middle. This CDR3 spans 15 amino acids.

This chain links TRBV7-2 with TRBJ2-3; the match to TRBD1 covers 7 bases. The CDR3 extends over 13 amino acids. The germline V gene encodes CDR1 SGHTA and CDR2 FQGNSA. V shed 4 bases and J 6 bases; nucleotides not matched to a gene: 4. Here the CDR3 reads CASSSDRADTQYF. The DNA of the CDR3 is TGTGCCAGCAGCTCTGACAGGGCTGATACGCAGTATTTT.

This chain links TRBV6-5 with TRBJ1-2; a possible D gene is TRBD1 (5 bases). Trimming pared 2 bases from V and 0 bases from J, leaving 7 bases between. Germline CDR1 and CDR2: MNHEY and SVGAGI. CDR3 length: 14 amino acids. The CDR3 DNA follows: TGTGCCAGCAGTTACGGGGGGACTAACTATGGCTACACCTTC. Translating gives CASSYGGTNYGYTF.

The chain combines TRBV30 with TRBJ1-5; D unclear. The CDR3 covers 13 residues. Per germline, CDR1 GTSNPN and CDR2 SVGIG (reference sequence). The germline V and J ends were trimmed by 1 base and 0 bases, with 4 bases remaining between them. The CDR3 loop is CAWSDVSNQPQHF. The DNA of the CDR3 is TGTGCCTGGAGTGATGTTAGCAATCAGCCCCAGCATTTT.

The chain employs TRBV6-5 and TRBJ1-1, with a possible D match to TRBD1 (6 bases). CDR3 length: 14 amino acids. Trimming left V 5 bases short and J 1 base short, with 11 bases between. Germline V gene lookup returns CDR1 MNHEY and CDR2 SVGAGI. DNA of the CDR3: TGTGCCAGCAGTCCGTACAGGGCGAACACTGAAGCTTTCTTT. It is translated as CASSPYRANTEAFF.

The chain uses TRBV6-5 and TRBJ1-2, with D hard to call. V lost 4 bases, J lost 5 bases, and 5 bases lay in between. In germline, CDR1 is MNHEY, CDR2 SVGAGI. The CDR3 is 11 residues long. The CDR3 loop is CASSSAYGYTF. CDR3 in DNA: TGTGCCAGCAGTTCGGCTTATGGCTACACCTTC.

The DNA of the CDR3 is TGTGCCAGCAGCCAAGATCGGAGGGTAAATCAGCCCCAGCATTTT. Translating gives CASSQDRRVNQPQHF. The genes are TRBV4-2 and TRBJ1-5; no clear D gene. Trimming removed 0 bases from V and 4 bases from J, with 10 bases in between. Germline V lookup: CDR1 LGHNA, CDR2 YNFKEQ. The CDR3 consists of 15 residues.